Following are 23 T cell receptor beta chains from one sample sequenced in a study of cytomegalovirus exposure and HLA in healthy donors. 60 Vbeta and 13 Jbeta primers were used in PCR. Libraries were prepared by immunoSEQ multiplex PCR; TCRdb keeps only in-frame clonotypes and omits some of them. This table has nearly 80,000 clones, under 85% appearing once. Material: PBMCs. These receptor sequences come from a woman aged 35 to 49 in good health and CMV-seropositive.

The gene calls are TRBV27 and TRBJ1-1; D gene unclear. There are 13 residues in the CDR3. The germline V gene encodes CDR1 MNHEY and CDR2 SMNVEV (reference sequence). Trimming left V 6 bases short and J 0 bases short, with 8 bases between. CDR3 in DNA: TGTGCCAGCAGCCAGTGGTTGAACACTGAAGCTTTCTTT. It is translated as CASSQWLNTEAFF.

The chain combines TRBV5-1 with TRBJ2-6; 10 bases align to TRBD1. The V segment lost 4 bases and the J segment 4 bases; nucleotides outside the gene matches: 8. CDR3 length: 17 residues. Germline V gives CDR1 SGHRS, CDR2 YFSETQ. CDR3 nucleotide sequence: TGCGCCAGCAGCGCCAGACAGGGGGCGCAAGGGGCCAACGTCCTGACTTTC. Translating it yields CASSARQGAQGANVLTF.

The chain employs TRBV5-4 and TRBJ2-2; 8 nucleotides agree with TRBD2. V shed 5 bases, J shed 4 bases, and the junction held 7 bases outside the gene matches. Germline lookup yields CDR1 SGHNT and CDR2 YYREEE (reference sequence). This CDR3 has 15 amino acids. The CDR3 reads CASRSGTSGTGELFF. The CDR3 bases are TGTGCCAGCAGATCCGGGACTAGTGGCACCGGGGAGCTGTTTTTT.

Here the CDR3 DNA reads TGTGCCAGTAGTAATGGACTAACCAAAAACATTCAGTACTTC. Protein product: CASSNGLTKNIQYF. This sequence joins TRBV19 and TRBJ2-4; D may be TRBD2 (6 bases). V lost 4 bases to trimming and J lost 2 bases, with 9 bases between them. Germline V lookup: CDR1 LNHDA, CDR2 SQIVND (reference sequence). The CDR3 consists of 14 residues.

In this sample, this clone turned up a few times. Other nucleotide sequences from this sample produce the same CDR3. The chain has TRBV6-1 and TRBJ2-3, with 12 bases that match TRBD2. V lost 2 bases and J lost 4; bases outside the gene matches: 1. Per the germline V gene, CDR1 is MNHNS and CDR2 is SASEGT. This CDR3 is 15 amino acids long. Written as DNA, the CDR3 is TGTGCCAGCAGTGAACTAGCGGGGGGGCCAGATACGCAGTATTTT. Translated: CASSELAGGPDTQYF.

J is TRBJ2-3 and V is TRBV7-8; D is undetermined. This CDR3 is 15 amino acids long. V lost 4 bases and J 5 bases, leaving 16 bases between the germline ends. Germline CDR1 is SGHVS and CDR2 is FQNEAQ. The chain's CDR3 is CASSSRVVLGDTQYF. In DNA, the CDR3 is TGTGCCAGCAGCTCCCGGGTTGTATTGGGAGATACGCAGTATTTT.

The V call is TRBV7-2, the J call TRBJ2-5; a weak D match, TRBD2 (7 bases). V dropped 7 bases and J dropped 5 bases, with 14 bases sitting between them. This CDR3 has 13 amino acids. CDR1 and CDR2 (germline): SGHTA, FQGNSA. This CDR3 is CASTSGGLETQYF. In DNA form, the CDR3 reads TGTGCCAGCACCTCCGGGGGGCTGGAGACCCAGTACTTC.

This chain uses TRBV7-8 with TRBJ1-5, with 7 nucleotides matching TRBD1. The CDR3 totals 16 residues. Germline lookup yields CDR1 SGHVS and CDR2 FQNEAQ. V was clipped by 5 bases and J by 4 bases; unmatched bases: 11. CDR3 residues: CASSPFLGTANQPQHF. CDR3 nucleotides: TGTGCCAGCAGCCCTTTTCTCGGGACAGCTAATCAGCCCCAGCATTTT.

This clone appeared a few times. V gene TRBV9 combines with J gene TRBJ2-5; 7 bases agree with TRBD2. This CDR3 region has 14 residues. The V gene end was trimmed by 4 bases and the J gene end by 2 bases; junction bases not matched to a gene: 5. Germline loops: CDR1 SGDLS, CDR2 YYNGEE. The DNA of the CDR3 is TGTGCCAGCAGCATGGGACTACAGCAAGAGACCCAGTACTTC. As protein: CASSMGLQQETQYF.

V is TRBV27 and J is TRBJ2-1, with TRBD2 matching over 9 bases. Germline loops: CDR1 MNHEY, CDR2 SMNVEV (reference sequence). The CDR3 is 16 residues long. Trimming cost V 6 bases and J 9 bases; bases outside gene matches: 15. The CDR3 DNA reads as TGTGCCAGCAGAAACAAAAGCGGGAGGCCCTCCGGTGAGCAGTTCTTC. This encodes CASRNKSGRPSGEQFF.

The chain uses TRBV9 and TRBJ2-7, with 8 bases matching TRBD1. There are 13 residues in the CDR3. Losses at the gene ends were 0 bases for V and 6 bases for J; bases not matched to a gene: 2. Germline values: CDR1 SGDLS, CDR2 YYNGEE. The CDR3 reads CASSVGQGPEQYF. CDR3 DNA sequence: TGTGCCAGCAGCGTAGGACAGGGGCCCGAGCAGTACTTC. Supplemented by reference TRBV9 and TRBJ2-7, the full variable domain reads DSGVTQTPKHLITATGQRVTLRCSPRSGDLSVYWYQQSLDQGLQFLIQYYNGEERAKGNILERFSAQQFPDLHSELNLSSLELGDSALYFCASSVGQGPEQYFGPGTRLTVT.

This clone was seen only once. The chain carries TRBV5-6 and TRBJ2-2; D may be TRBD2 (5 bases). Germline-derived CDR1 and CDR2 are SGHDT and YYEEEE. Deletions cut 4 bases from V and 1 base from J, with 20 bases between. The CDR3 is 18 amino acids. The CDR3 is CASSLRLRWEWNTGELFF. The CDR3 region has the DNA TGTGCCAGCAGCCTAAGACTGCGGTGGGAGTGGAACACCGGGGAGCTGTTTTTT.

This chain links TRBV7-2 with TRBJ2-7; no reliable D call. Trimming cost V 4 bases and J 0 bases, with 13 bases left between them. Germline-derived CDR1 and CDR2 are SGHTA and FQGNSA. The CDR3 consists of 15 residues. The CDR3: CASSSLGASSYEQYF. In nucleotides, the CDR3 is TGTGCCAGCAGCTCTCTCGGAGCCAGCTCCTACGAGCAGTACTTC. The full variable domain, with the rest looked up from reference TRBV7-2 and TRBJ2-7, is GAGVSQSPSNKVTEKGKDVELRCDPISGHTALYWYRQSLGQGLEFLIYFQGNSAPDKSGLPSDRFSAERTGGSVSTLTIQRTQQEDSAVYLCASSSLGASSYEQYFGPGTRLTVT.

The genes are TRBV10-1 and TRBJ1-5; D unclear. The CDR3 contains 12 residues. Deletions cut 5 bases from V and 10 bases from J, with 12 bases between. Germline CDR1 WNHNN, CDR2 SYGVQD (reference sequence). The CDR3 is CASSSHCGPQHF. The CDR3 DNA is TGCGCCAGCAGTTCCCATTGTGGCCCCCAGCATTTT.

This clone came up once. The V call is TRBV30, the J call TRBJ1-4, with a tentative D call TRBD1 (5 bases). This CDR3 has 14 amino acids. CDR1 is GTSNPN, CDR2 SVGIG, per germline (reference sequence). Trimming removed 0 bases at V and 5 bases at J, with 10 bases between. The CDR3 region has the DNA TGTGCCTGGAGTGTATACCAGGGCAATGAAAAACTGTTTTTT. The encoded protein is CAWSVYQGNEKLFF.

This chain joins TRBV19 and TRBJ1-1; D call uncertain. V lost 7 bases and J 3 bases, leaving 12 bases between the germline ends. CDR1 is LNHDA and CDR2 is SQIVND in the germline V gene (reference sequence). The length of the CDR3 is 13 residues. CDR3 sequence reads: CASNLRQDTEAFF. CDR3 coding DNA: TGTGCCAGTAATCTCCGTCAGGACACTGAAGCTTTCTTT. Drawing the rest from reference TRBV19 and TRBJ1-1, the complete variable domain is DGGITQSPKYLFRKEGQNVTLSCEQNLNHDAMYWYRQDPGQGLRLIYYSQIVNDFQKGDIAEGYSVSREKKESFPLTVTSAQKNPTAFYLCASNLRQDTEAFFGQGTRLTVV.

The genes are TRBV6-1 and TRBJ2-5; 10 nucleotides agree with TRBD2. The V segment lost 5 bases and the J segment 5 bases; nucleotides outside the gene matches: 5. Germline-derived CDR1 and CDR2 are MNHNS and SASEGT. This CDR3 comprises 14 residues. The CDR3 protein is CASSMGLAFETQYF. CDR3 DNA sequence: TGTGCCAGCAGTATGGGACTAGCGTTTGAGACCCAGTACTTC.

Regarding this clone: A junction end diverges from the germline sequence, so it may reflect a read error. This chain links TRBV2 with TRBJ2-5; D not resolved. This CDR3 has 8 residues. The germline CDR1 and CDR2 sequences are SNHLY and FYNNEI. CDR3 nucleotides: TGTGCCAGCAGGAACAGAGACTTC. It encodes CASRNRDF.

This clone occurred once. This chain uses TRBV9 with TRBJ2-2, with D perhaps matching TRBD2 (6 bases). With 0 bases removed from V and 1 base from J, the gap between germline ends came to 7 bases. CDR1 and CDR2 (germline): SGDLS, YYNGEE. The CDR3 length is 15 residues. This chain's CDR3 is CASSVGRGNTGELFF. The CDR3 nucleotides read TGTGCCAGCAGCGTAGGGCGGGGGAACACCGGGGAGCTGTTTTTT.

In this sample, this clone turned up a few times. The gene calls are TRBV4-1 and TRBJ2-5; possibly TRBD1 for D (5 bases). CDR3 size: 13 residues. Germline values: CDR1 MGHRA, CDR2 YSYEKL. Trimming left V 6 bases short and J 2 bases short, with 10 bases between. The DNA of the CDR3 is TGCGCCAGCAGTTACAACAGGCAAGAGACCCAGTACTTC. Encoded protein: CASSYNRQETQYF.

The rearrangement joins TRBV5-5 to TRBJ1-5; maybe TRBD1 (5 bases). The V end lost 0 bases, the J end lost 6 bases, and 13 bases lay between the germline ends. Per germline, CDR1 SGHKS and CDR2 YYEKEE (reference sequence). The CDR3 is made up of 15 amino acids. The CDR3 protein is CASSLGGATIQPQHF. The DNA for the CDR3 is TGTGCCAGCAGCTTGGGCGGGGCGACCATTCAGCCCCAGCATTTT.

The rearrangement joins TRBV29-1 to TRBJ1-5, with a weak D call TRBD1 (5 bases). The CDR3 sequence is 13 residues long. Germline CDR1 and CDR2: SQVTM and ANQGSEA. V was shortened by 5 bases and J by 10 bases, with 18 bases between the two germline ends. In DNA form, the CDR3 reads TGCAGCGTTCGTCAGGGCCCAAGCGCACCCCAGCATTTT. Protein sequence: CSVRQGPSAPQHF.

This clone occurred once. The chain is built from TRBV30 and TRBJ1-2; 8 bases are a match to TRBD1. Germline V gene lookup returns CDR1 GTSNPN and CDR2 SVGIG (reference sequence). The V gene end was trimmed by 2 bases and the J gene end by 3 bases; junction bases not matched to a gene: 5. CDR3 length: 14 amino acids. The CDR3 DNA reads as TGTGCCTGGAGTCCATACAGGGGGGACTATGGCTACACCTTC. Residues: CAWSPYRGDYGYTF.